A single sample is the source of the 20 T cell receptor beta chains below, sequenced in a study of T cells after yellow fever vaccination. TCRdb fed the 5' RACE reads into MiXCR, producing one record per CDR3 protein. The sample has some 110,000 distinct CDR3 sequences; approximately 8.4% are singletons. The specimen was CD8+ T cells sorted from PBMCs, collected 45 days after the yellow fever booster vaccination. These receptors were taken from a man younger than 45 who received the YFV17D yellow fever vaccine.

The sample holds many counts of this clonotype. This chain connects TRBV27 to TRBJ2-5; 9 bases are a match to TRBD2. Trimming at V came to 8 bases and at J to 5 bases, leaving 9 bases not matched to a gene. The length of the CDR3 is 14 residues. Germline-derived CDR1 and CDR2 are MNHEY and SMNVEV (reference sequence). The CDR3 loop reads CASGAGGNLETQYF. For the CDR3, the DNA is TGTGCCAGCGGAGCGGGAGGTAACTTGGAGACCCAGTACTTC.

This clonotype was observed a few times. The chain links TRBV7-9 to TRBJ2-1; 10 bases match TRBD2. J gave up 4 bases and V 7 bases, and 4 bases lay outside the gene matches. Germline-derived CDR1 and CDR2 are SEHNR and FQNEAQ (reference sequence). This CDR3 comprises 14 residues. The CDR3 spells CASTSSGGYNEQFF. The DNA for the CDR3 is TGTGCCAGCACTTCTAGCGGGGGTTACAATGAGCAGTTCTTC. Full variable domain (missing parts from reference TRBV7-9 and TRBJ2-1): DTGVSQNPRHKITKRGQNVTFRCDPISEHNRLYWYRQTLGQGPEFLTYFQNEAQLEKSRLLSDRFSAERPKGSFSTLEIQRTEQGDSAMYLCASTSSGGYNEQFFGPGTRLTVL.

This clonotype has ten or more counts. CDR3 sequence: CASKSSDEGDTQYF. In DNA form, the CDR3 reads TGTGCCAGCAAGAGCTCGGACGAGGGGGATACGCAGTATTTT. The chain has TRBV2 and TRBJ2-3; D could derive from TRBD1 or TRBD2 (5 bases each). Per the germline V gene, CDR1 is SNHLY and CDR2 is FYNNEI. V lost 7 bases and J 6 bases, leaving 17 bases between the germline ends. The CDR3 has 14 amino acids.

This sequence joins TRBV6-2 or TRBV6-3 and TRBJ2-1, with 8 bases lining up with TRBD2. This CDR3 has 19 residues. V shed 1 base, J shed 0 bases, and the junction held 11 bases outside the gene matches. Germline V lookup: CDR1 MNHEY, CDR2 SVGEGT. CDR3: CASSYFAVTSARSYNEQFF. CDR3 sequence (DNA): TGTGCCAGCAGTTACTTCGCTGTGACTAGCGCCCGCTCCTACAATGAGCAGTTCTTC.

The genes are TRBV6-2 or TRBV6-3 and TRBJ1-1; no firm D call. CDR1 is MNHEY, CDR2 SVGEGT, per germline. The CDR3 loop spans 15 amino acids. The V and J ends lost 2 bases and 0 bases respectively, with 10 bases between them. CDR3 sequence reads: CASSYPEKMNTEAFF. The CDR3 DNA reads as TGTGCCAGCAGTTACCCGGAAAAAATGAACACTGAAGCTTTCTTT.

Comments on this clonotype: Germline is not matched at one junction end, which may reflect a read error. The rearrangement uses TRBV7-9 and TRBJ1-2; D is undetermined. This CDR3 comprises 13 residues. The germline V gene has CDR1 SEHNR and CDR2 FQNEAQ (reference sequence). Here the CDR3 reads CASCLGTRDGYTF. The CDR3 DNA is TGTGCCAGCTGCTTAGGAACCCGAGACGGCTACACCTTC. The variable domain in full, completed from reference TRBV7-9 and TRBJ1-2, reads DTGVSQNPRHKITKRGQNVTFRCDPISEHNRLYWYRQTLGQGPEFLTYFQNEAQLEKSRLLSDRFSAERPKGSFSTLEIQRTEQGDSAMYLCASCLGTRDGYTFGSGTRLTVV.

This clonotype appeared many times. The chain has TRBV15 and TRBJ2-5; D is perhaps TRBD2 (5 bases). The germline V gene has CDR1 LNHNV and CDR2 YYDKDF (reference sequence). The CDR3 totals 15 residues. V lost 4 bases and J lost 5, with 17 bases in between. CDR3 region: CATSMDFNLRETQYF. CDR3 coding DNA: TGTGCCACCAGCATGGACTTCAACCTGAGGGAGACCCAGTACTTC. Looking up the rest from reference TRBV15 and TRBJ2-5 gives the full variable domain: DAMVIQNPRYQVTQFGKPVTLSCSQTLNHNVMYWYQQKSSQAPKLLFHYYDKDFNNEADTPDNFQSRRPNTSFCFLDIRSPGLGDTAMYLCATSMDFNLRETQYFGPGTRLLVL.

This clonotype was seen repeatedly, ten times or more. The V gene is TRBV7-8, the J gene TRBJ2-7; D is undetermined. V was trimmed by 5 bases and J by 1 base, leaving 9 bases between them. The germline V gene has CDR1 SGHVS and CDR2 FQNEAQ. The CDR3 is 13 amino acids. The CDR3 reads CASSPRSSYEQYF. The CDR3, as DNA: TGTGCCAGCAGCCCCAGGTCTTCCTACGAGCAGTACTTC.

This clonotype was recorded at least ten times. The CDR3 DNA sequence: TGTGCTAGTGGTCAGCCGGTTACGCAGTATTTT. Translation gives CASGQPVTQYF. The genes are TRBV12-5 and TRBJ2-3; D call uncertain. Germline CDR1 LGHNT, CDR2 FRNRAP. Trimming removed 5 bases from V and 8 bases from J, with 8 bases in between. This CDR3 is built from 11 residues. Filled out from reference TRBV12-5 and TRBJ2-3, the complete variable domain reads DARVTQTPRHKVTEMGQEVTMRCQPILGHNTVFWYRQTMMQGLELLAYFRNRAPLDDSGMPKDRFSAEMPDATLATLKIQPSEPRDSAVYFCASGQPVTQYFGPGTRLTVL.

This sequence joins TRBV10-3 and TRBJ1-5; D might be TRBD1 (5 bases). Trimming shortened V by 2 bases and J by 7 bases, and 18 bases separated the two germline ends. Germline CDR1 is ENHRY and CDR2 is SYGVKD. This CDR3 has 16 residues. The CDR3 sequence is CAISEASAGGGQPQHF. Here the CDR3 DNA reads TGTGCCATCAGTGAGGCCTCCGCGGGGGGTGGGCAGCCCCAGCATTTT.

This clonotype was observed many times. The chain joins TRBV28 to TRBJ1-6; 7 bases match TRBD1. The CDR3 has 15 residues. Trimming removed 1 base from V and 7 bases from J; junction bases left unmatched: 4. Germline CDR1 is MDHEN and CDR2 is SYDVKM. The DNA for the CDR3 is TGTGCCAGCAGTTTATTTGGGACAGAAAATTCACCCCTCCACTTT. This encodes CASSLFGTENSPLHF.

This clonotype occurred many times. The J gene is TRBJ1-2, the V gene TRBV12-3 or TRBV12-4, with TRBD1 identical over 7 bases. V shed 6 bases, J shed 3 bases, and the junction held 4 bases outside the gene matches. This CDR3 has 13 amino acids. The CDR3 reads CASRLTGHYGYTF. CDR3 nucleotides: TGTGCCAGCAGACTGACAGGGCACTATGGCTACACCTTC.

This clonotype was seen repeatedly, ten times or more. This sequence joins TRBV29-1 and TRBJ2-1; 11 nucleotides line up with TRBD2. Losses at the gene ends were 7 bases for V and 1 base for J; bases not matched to a gene: 6. CDR3 length equals 15 residues. CDR1 and CDR2 (germline): SQVTM, ANQGSEA. DNA for the CDR3: TGCAGCGCCAAGGGACTAGCGGAGTCCTACAATGAGCAGTTCTTC. Its translation is CSAKGLAESYNEQFF.

At least ten counts were recorded for this clonotype. CDR3 DNA: TGTGCCAGCAGTGAGTTGTTAGCAGGGGCCATCTATGGCTACACCTTC. Protein: CASSELLAGAIYGYTF. This rearrangement joins TRBV25-1 to TRBJ1-2; a weak D match, TRBD1 (6 bases). The CDR3 has 16 amino acids. Trimming pared 3 bases from V and 4 bases from J, leaving 18 bases between. CDR1 is MGHDK and CDR2 is SYGVNS in the germline V gene.

The rearrangement uses TRBV7-2 and TRBJ1-2; D is perhaps TRBD1 (5 bases). Germline CDR1 is SGHTA and CDR2 is FQGNSA. The CDR3 runs to 16 residues. Trimming removed 6 bases from V and 4 bases from J, with 21 bases in between. Written as DNA, the CDR3 is TGTGCCAGCAGTTTGGGGGAGGACATCTCACTCTATGGCTACACCTTC. The encoded protein is CASSLGEDISLYGYTF. The whole variable domain, filled in from reference TRBV7-2 and TRBJ1-2, reads GAGVSQSPSNKVTEKGKDVELRCDPISGHTALYWYRQSLGQGLEFLIYFQGNSAPDKSGLPSDRFSAERTGGSVSTLTIQRTQQEDSAVYLCASSLGEDISLYGYTFGSGTRLTVV.

This clonotype has at least ten counts. The chain recombines TRBV12-3 or TRBV12-4 with TRBJ2-3, with 9 bases identical to TRBD2. The length of the CDR3 is 13 residues. V was clipped by 7 bases and J by 3 bases; unmatched bases: 2. The CDR3 DNA is TGTGCCAGCAAGCGGGAGGTGACAGATACGCAGTATTTT. Translation: CASKREVTDTQYF.

The J gene is TRBJ2-1, the V gene TRBV27; 13 bases match TRBD2. Germline CDR1 is MNHEY and CDR2 is SMNVEV (reference sequence). The J segment lost 7 bases and the V segment lost 5 bases, leaving 5 bases of the junction unmatched. This CDR3 contains 15 residues. For the CDR3, the DNA is TGTGCCAGCAGTCCCGGACTAGCGGGAGCTAATGAGCAGTTCTTC. As protein: CASSPGLAGANEQFF.

Concerning this clonotype itself: With a much larger clone just one base away, this may be a read error. Without the conserved terminal phenylalanine or tryptophan, this CDR3 likely stems from a read error. The V call is TRBV29-1, the J call TRBJ2-1; tentative D call: TRBD2 (6 bases). The CDR3 totals 13 residues. Germline V gene sequence: CDR1 SQVTM, CDR2 ANQGSEA. V lost 5 bases to trimming and J lost 0 bases, with 8 bases between them. CDR3 in DNA: TGCAGCGTTCGGGGGAGCTCCTACAATGAGCAGTTCTTA. Amino acids: CSVRGSSYNEQFL.

This clonotype was counted at least ten times. The chain employs TRBV5-1 and TRBJ2-7; 12 bases are a match to TRBD2. The J segment lost 7 bases and the V segment lost 0 bases, leaving 8 bases of the junction unmatched. CDR1 SGHRS and CDR2 YFSETQ come from the germline V gene. There are 16 residues in the CDR3. The CDR3 region is CASSLEATSGSWEQYF. The CDR3 region has the DNA TGCGCCAGCAGCTTGGAGGCGACTAGCGGGAGTTGGGAGCAGTACTTC.

The CDR3 region has the DNA TGCAGTGCTCACCTCCGGGACTACTCTTTCTCCTACGAGCAGTACTTC. Amino acids: CSAHLRDYSFSYEQYF. The V call is TRBV20-1, the J call TRBJ2-7; TRBD2 agrees at 7 bases. Germline V gene sequence: CDR1 DFQATT, CDR2 SNEGSKA (reference sequence). This CDR3 region has 16 residues. Trimming cost V 5 bases and J 0 bases; bases outside gene matches: 13.